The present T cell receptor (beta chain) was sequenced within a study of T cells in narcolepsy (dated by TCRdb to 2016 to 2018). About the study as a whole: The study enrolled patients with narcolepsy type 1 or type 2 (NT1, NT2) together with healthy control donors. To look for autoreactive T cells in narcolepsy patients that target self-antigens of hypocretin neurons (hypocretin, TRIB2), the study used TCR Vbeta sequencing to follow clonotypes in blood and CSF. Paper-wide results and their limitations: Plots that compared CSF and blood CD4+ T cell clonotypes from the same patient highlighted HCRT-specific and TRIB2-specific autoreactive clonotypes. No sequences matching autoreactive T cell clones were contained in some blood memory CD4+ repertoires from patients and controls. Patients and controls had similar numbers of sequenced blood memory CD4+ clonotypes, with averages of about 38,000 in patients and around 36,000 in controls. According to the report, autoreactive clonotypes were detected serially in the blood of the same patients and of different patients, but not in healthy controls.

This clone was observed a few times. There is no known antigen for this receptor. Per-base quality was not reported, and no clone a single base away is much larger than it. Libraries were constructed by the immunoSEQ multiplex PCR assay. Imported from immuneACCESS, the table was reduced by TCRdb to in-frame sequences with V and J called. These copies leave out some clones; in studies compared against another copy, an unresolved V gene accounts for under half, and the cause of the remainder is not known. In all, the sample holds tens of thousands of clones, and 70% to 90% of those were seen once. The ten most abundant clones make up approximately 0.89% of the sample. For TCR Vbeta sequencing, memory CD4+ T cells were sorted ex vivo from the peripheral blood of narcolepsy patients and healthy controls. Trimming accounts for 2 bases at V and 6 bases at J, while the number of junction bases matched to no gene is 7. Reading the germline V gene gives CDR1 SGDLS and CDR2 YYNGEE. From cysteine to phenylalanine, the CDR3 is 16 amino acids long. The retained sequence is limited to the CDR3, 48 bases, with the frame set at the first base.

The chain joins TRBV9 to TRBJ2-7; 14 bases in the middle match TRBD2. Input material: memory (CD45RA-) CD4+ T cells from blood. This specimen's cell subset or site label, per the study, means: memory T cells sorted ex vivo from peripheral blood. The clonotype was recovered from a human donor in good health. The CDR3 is CASSVGLAGGAGEQYF. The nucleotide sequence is TGTGCCAGCAGCGTTGGACTAGCGGGAGGCGCTGGCGAGCAGTACTTC.